Listed here is a single TCR beta chain. This entry belongs to a study of blood T cell repertoires in COVID-19. Overall study: Sites across the United States, Italy and Spain contributed samples from acute and convalescent COVID-19. PBMCs, B-cell-depleted T cells, or T cells were the source of the cDNA or gDNA that made up the material.

V lost 4 bases, J lost 3 bases, and 11 bases lay in between. In germline, CDR1 is SGHRS, CDR2 YFSETQ. The CDR3 has 13 residues. Study processing details: It was from reference gene primer amplification that nucleated cell counts were estimated. Sequencing was performed with immunoSEQ multiplex PCR; in TCRdb, only in-frame clones are kept and a portion is missing. Clone size and V and J calls were adopted from that table, with D and trimming inferred from the DNA. The top ten hold approximately 2.5% of the sample, which has about 230,000 clones, approximately 82% seen once. The rearrangement joins TRBV5-1 to TRBJ2-7; D is uncertain. The source is a woman aged 70 to 79 with active or convalescent COVID-19. The source material was peripheral blood. The CDR3 is CASSPRVDYEQYF. DNA for the CDR3: TGCGCCAGCAGCCCCCGGGTCGACTACGAGCAGTACTTC.